A single sample is the source of the 8 T cell receptor beta chains below, sequenced in a study of graft-versus-host responses after intestinal transplantation. The table came from immunoSEQ multiplex PCR; TCRdb's copy has only in-frame clones and leaves some out. The data hold under 20,000 clones, with around nine tenths observed a single time. Here the sequenced sample was bone marrow, taken 120 to 130 days after transplant. Receptors originate from a human patient who received an intestinal transplant, so some T cells may come from the graft donor.

CDR3 DNA sequence: TGTGCCAGCAGTCCCCGGAACAGGTGGCTCTACGAGCAGTACTTC. Its protein product is CASSPRNRWLYEQYF. The V and J genes are TRBV27 and TRBJ2-7; TRBD1 is a possible D gene (5 bases). Germline CDR1 reads MNHEY; CDR2 reads SMNVEV (reference sequence). The CDR3 has 15 residues. Trimming shortened V by 5 bases and J by 3 bases, and 17 bases separated the two germline ends.

The rearrangement uses TRBV6-5 and TRBJ2-7; TRBD1 aligns across 9 bases. The CDR3 totals 13 residues. V trimming: 8 bases; J trimming: 1 base; junction bases outside the gene matches: 3. Germline CDR1 is MNHEY and CDR2 is SVGAGI. In DNA, the CDR3 is TGTGCCAGCGGACAGGGGCCATCCTACGAGCAGTACTTC. Protein product: CASGQGPSYEQYF.

V usage is TRBV6-5 and J usage is TRBJ1-2; TRBD1 aligns across 10 bases. V shed 2 bases, J shed 4 bases, and the junction held 4 bases outside the gene matches. Germline CDR1 and CDR2: MNHEY and SVGAGI. There are 15 residues in the CDR3. CDR3 sequence reads: CASSYAWTGGYGYTF. In DNA, the CDR3 is TGTGCCAGCAGTTACGCCTGGACAGGGGGCTATGGCTACACCTTC.

As for this clone: Other nucleotide sequences from this sample produce the same CDR3. This rearrangement joins TRBV10-2 to TRBJ2-7; D remains unclear. Trimming took off 0 bases at V and 7 bases at J, with 4 bases between the two ends. This CDR3 region has 11 residues. Germline assignment: CDR1 WSHSY and CDR2 SAAADI. CDR3 coding DNA: TGCGCCAGCAGTGAGTCTTATGAGCAGTACTTC. It encodes CASSESYEQYF.

The chain couples TRBV5-1 to TRBJ1-1; no reliable D call. Germline assignment: CDR1 SGHRS and CDR2 YFSETQ. Trimming took 2 bases from V and 8 from J, leaving 16 bases between them. This CDR3 contains 14 residues. In nucleotides, the CDR3 is TGCGCCAGCAGCTTCCTGTACCGTACCCTCGAAGCTTTCTTT. This gives the protein CASSFLYRTLEAFF.

The chain links TRBV19 to TRBJ2-7; D remains unclear. The CDR3 is 13 amino acids. Germline V gives CDR1 LNHDA, CDR2 SQIVND (reference sequence). V lost 6 bases, J lost 2 bases, and 11 bases lay in between. The CDR3 region is CASSVKETYEQYF. In nucleotides, the CDR3 is TGTGCCAGTAGCGTAAAGGAGACCTACGAGCAGTACTTC.

The chain uses TRBV7-8 and TRBJ2-7; D is unresolved. This CDR3 spans 13 amino acids. The germline CDR1 and CDR2 sequences are SGHVS and FQNEAQ. V gave up 1 base and J gave up 5 bases, with 9 bases separating them. The CDR3: CASSLGPSNEQYF. The CDR3, as DNA: TGTGCCAGCAGCTTAGGACCCTCTAACGAGCAGTACTTC.

This clone occurred once. The V call is TRBV29-1, the J call TRBJ2-1; 12 positions match TRBD2. CDR1 SQVTM and CDR2 ANQGSEA come from the germline V gene. V trimming: 6 bases; J trimming: 2 bases; junction bases outside the gene matches: 2. CDR3 length equals 14 residues. CDR3 coding DNA: TGCAGCGTACGGACTAGCGGGACCTACAATGAGCAGTTCTTC. The encoded protein is CSVRTSGTYNEQFF.